This T cell receptor beta chain was recovered during a study of T-cell memory formation after mild COVID-19. This clonotype was detected a few times. The antigen is undetermined. V shed 5 bases and J shed 5 bases, with 13 bases lying between them. This CDR3 has 14 amino acids. The germline CDR1 and CDR2 sequences are SNHLY and FYNNEI. General study findings and limits: Pre-infection memory harbored some responding clones, suggesting cross-reactive memory joined. Second-wave clones reaching peak frequency on day 37 lacked confirmed SARS-CoV-2 specificity. Clones shrinking between day 15 and 85 showed a balanced CD4/CD8 split, and those that grew later tilted toward CD4+.

It was 5'RACE with constant-segment primers that produced the TCR alpha and TCR beta cDNA libraries, which carried sample barcodes and UMIs. One entry per CDR3 protein results from TCRdb running MiXCR on the 5' RACE reads. The repertoire holds 250,000 to 350,000 distinct CDR3 sequences, with 15% as singletons. The TCR originated in a man aged 18 to 30 who had mild COVID-19 (a few samples of this study predate the infection). Cell type and time point are not known. Sequencing was done on a sample of PBMCs or a T cell subset sorted from them (not recorded which). This chain connects TRBV2 to TRBJ2-1; D might be TRBD1 (6 bases). The CDR3 sequence: CASSPAQGHNEQFF. CDR3 nucleotide sequence: TGTGCCAGCAGTCCCGCCCAGGGGCACAATGAGCAGTTCTTC. The entire variable domain, with the rest obtained from reference TRBV2 and TRBJ2-1, is as follows: EPEVTQTPSHQVTQMGQEVILRCVPISNHLYFYWYRQILGQKVEFLVSFYNNEISEKSEIFDDQFSVERPDGSNFTLKIRSTKLEDSAMYFCASSPAQGHNEQFFGPGTRLTVL.